This T cell receptor (beta chain) was sequenced in a study of T cell changes during pregnancy in multiple sclerosis. The CDR3 runs to 12 residues. CDR1 is MNHNS, CDR2 SASEGT, per germline. The V gene lost 6 bases and the J gene lost 3 bases, with 9 bases spanning the gap. Libraries were prepared by immunoSEQ multiplex PCR; TCRdb keeps only in-frame clonotypes and omits some of them. Of some 100,000 clones detected, more than 90% appear once; the ten largest clones hold 1% to 1.5%. The genes are TRBV6-1 and TRBJ2-7; no clear D gene. The TCR was taken from a female donor with multiple sclerosis, enrolled in a pregnancy study. This specimen was peripheral blood, taken in the second trimester of pregnancy. The DNA of the CDR3 is TGTGCCAGCAGCCTCCTCCTCTACGAGCAGTACTTC. This sequence encodes CASSLLLYEQYF.